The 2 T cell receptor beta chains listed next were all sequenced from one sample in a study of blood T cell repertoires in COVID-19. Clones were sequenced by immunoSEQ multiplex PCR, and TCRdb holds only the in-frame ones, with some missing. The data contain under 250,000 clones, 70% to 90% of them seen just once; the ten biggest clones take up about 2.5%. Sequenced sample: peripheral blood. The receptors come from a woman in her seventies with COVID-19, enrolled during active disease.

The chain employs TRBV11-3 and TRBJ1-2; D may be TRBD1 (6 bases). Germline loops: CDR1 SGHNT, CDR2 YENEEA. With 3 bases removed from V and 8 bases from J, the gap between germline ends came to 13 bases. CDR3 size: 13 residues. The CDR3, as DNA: TGTGCCAGCAGCTTGCCAGGGGCGAGAGGCTACACCTTC. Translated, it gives CASSLPGARGYTF.

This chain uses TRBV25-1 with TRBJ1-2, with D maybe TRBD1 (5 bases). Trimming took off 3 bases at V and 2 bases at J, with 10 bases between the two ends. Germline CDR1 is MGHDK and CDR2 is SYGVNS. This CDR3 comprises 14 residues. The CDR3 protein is CASSDRTRNYGYTF. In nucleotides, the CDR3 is TGTGCCAGCAGTGATAGGACAAGAAACTATGGCTACACCTTC.